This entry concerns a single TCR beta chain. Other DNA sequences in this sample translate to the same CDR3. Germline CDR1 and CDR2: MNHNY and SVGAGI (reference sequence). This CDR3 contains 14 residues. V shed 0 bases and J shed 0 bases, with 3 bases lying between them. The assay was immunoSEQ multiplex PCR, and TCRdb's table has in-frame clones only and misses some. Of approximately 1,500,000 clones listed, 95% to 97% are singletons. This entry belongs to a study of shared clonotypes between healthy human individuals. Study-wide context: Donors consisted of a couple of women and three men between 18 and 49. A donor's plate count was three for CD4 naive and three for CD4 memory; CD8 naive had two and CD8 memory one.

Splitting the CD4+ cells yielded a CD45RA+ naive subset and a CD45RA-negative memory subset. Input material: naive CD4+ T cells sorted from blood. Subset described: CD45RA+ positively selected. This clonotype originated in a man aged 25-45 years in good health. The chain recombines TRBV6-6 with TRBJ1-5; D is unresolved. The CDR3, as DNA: TGTGCCAGCAGTTACTCGAGTAGCAATCAGCCCCAGCATTTT. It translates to CASSYSSSNQPQHF.